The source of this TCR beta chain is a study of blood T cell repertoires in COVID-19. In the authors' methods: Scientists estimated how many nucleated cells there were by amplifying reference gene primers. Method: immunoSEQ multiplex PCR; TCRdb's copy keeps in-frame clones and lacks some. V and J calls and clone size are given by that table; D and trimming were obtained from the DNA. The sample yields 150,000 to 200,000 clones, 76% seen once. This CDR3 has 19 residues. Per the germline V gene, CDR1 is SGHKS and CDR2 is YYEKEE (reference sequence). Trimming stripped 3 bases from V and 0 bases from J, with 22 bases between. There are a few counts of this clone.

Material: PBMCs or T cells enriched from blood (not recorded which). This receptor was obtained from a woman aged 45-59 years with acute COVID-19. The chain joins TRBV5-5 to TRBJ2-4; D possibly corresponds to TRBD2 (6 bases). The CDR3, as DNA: TGTGCCAGCAGCTCGCGGGAAGTGCTCCCTCTACTAGCCAAAAACATTCAGTACTTC. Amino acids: CASSSREVLPLLAKNIQYF.